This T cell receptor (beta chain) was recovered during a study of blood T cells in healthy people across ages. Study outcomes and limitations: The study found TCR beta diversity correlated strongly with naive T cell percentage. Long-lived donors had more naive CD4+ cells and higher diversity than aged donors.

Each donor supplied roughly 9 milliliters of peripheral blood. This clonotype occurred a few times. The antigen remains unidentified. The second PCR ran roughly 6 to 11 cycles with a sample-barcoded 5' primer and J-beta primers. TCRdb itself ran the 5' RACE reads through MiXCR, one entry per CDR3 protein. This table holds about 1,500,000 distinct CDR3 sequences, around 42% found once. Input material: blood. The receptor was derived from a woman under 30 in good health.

CDR3 bases: TGTGCCAGCAGCCCTAGCGGGAGGGGCAATGAGCAGTTCTTC. Protein: CASSPSGRGNEQFF. The chain links TRBV7-9 to TRBJ2-1; 12 nucleotides match TRBD2. The CDR3 contains 14 residues. Germline V gives CDR1 SEHNR, CDR2 FQNEAQ (reference sequence). The V segment lost 5 bases and the J segment 6 bases; nucleotides outside the gene matches: 2.